A selection of T cell receptor beta chains follows, all from one sample in a study of CD8 T cells in ankylosing spondylitis. A single record per CDR3 protein comes from TCRdb applying MiXCR to the 5' RACE reads. The data hold 300,000 to 400,000 distinct CDR3 sequences, with around a tenth observed a single time. Specimen: blood, either unsorted or a sorted T cell fraction (not recorded which). The receptors shown here come from a female donor with ankylosing spondylitis or in good health (not recorded which). Each CDR3 is given with its conserved first and last residue. The D gene is left open where the match is weak. Rows give clone size only sometimes, using once, few, many, or a class for an expanded clone.

CDR3 protein | CDR3 DNA | V gene | clone size | D gene | J gene
CASSSRVSRGRTDTQYF | TGTGCCAGCAGTTCTAGGGTGTCCCGCGGACGCACAGATACGCAGTATTTT | TRBV27 | many | NA | TRBJ2-3
CASSFYTVYNEQFF | TGTGCCAGCAGTTTCTATACAGTCTACAATGAGCAGTTCTTC | TRBV6-2/TRBV6-3 | many | NA | TRBJ2-1
CASSPPTEAFF | TGTGCCAGCAGTCCTCCTACTGAAGCTTTCTTT | TRBV7-9 | many | NA | TRBJ1-1
CASKRSSGEKLFF | TGCGCCAGCAAACGGAGTTCGGGGGAAAAACTGTTTTTT | TRBV5-1 | many | NA | TRBJ1-4
CASSGTGANSYNEQFF | TGCGCCAGCAGTGGGACAGGGGCCAACTCCTACAATGAGCAGTTCTTC | TRBV10-2 | once | TRBD1 | TRBJ2-1
CASSVEAAPYNEQFF | TGCGCCAGCAGCGTCGAGGCGGCCCCCTACAATGAGCAGTTCTTC | TRBV5-1 | many | NA | TRBJ2-1
CASSRTSDEQFF | TGTGCCAGCAGCAGGACTAGTGATGAGCAGTTCTTC | TRBV7-2 | many | TRBD2 | TRBJ2-1
CSAAGIGGQPQHF | TGCAGTGCCGCCGGAATAGGAGGTCAGCCCCAGCATTTT | TRBV20-1 | NA | NA | TRBJ1-5
CAISASVLETQYF | TGTGCCATCAGTGCCAGCGTCCTAGAGACCCAGTACTTC | TRBV10-3 | NA | NA | TRBJ2-5
CASSSRQDVQPQHF | TGTGCCAGCAGTTCTAGACAGGATGTTCAGCCCCAGCATTTT | TRBV12-3/TRBV12-4 | few | NA | TRBJ1-5
CAISDRGRETQYF | TGTGCCATCAGTGACAGGGGCCGAGAGACCCAGTACTTC | TRBV10-3 | many | NA | TRBJ2-5
CSARDHRGAFHEQFF | TGCAGTGCTAGAGATCACCGGGGGGCCTTTCATGAGCAGTTCTTC | TRBV20-1 | many | NA | TRBJ2-1
CASTPQVSTDTQYF | TGTGCCAGCACCCCGCAGGTTAGCACAGATACGCAGTATTTT | TRBV25-1 | NA | NA | TRBJ2-3
CASSLRLAGSTDTQYF | TGTGCCAGCAGCTTGCGTCTAGCGGGGTCCACAGATACGCAGTATTTT | TRBV5-4 | few | TRBD2 | TRBJ2-3
CSAPGLIAGDNEQFF | TGCAGTGCTCCTGGACTAATAGCGGGGGACAATGAGCAGTTCTTC | TRBV20-1 | NA | TRBD2 | TRBJ2-1
CASSLIETANTEAFF | TGCGCCAGCAGCTTGATTGAGACAGCGAACACTGAAGCTTTCTTT | TRBV5-1 | NA | NA | TRBJ1-1
CSARQIYEQYF | TGCAGTGCTAGACAGATCTACGAGCAGTACTTC | TRBV20-1 | NA | NA | TRBJ2-7
CASSRLAGESEQFF | TGTGCCAGCAGTCGACTAGCGGGGGAGAGTGAGCAGTTCTTC | TRBV6-4 | many | TRBD2 | TRBJ2-1
CASSSSVSYEQYF | TGTGCCAGCAGCTCTTCGGTCAGCTACGAGCAGTACTTC | TRBV11-2 | NA | NA | TRBJ2-7
CASSPALSNTEAFF | TGCGCCAGCAGCCCGGCCCTGAGTAACACTGAAGCTTTCTTT | TRBV5-1 | NA | NA | TRBJ1-1
CASSLGQGTHEQFF | TGTGCCAGCAGTTTGGGACAGGGGACCCATGAGCAGTTCTTC | TRBV28 | few | TRBD1 | TRBJ2-1
CSARDLRGTSGYNEQFF | TGCAGTGCTAGAGATTTGAGAGGGACTAGCGGATACAATGAGCAGTTCTTC | TRBV20-1 | NA | TRBD2 | TRBJ2-1
CASSYRRAQETQYF | TGCGCCAGCAGCTACCGTCGGGCCCAAGAGACCCAGTACTTC | TRBV5-1 | many | NA | TRBJ2-5
CASSLWPQYGYTF | TGTGCCAGCAGTTTATGGCCCCAATATGGCTACACCTTC | TRBV28 | many | NA | TRBJ1-2
CASSLNGGARPRYGYTF | TGCGCCAGCAGCTTGAACGGGGGGGCTCGGCCGCGCTATGGCTACACCTTC | TRBV5-1 | many | NA | TRBJ1-2
CASSLGGAASYQETQYF | TGTGCCAGCAGCTTGGGCGGTGCCGCTTCGTACCAAGAGACCCAGTACTTC | TRBV5-4 | few | NA | TRBJ2-5